Following are 12 T cell receptor beta chains from one sample sequenced in a study of T cells in Graves' hyperthyroidism and ophthalmopathy. Using RNA transcripts as the source, TCR beta CDR3 regions were amplified. The primer set for the first-round RT-PCR of the TCR CDR3 was HTBI. MiXCR, run by TCRdb on the multiplex PCR reads, gives a single entry per CDR3 protein. The table has 300,000 to 450,000 distinct CDR3 sequences, about 18% seen once. The sample consisted of blood. The receptors originated from a man aged 18 to 30 with Graves' ophthalmopathy.

V and J are TRBV20-1 and TRBJ2-7, with TRBD1 matching 8 bases. Per germline, CDR1 DFQATT and CDR2 SNEGSKA (reference sequence). The junction had 5 bases not matched to a gene; V was cut back by 0 bases and J by 1 base. This CDR3 is 15 amino acids long. Here the CDR3 reads CSARDPQGASYEQYF. The CDR3, as DNA: TGCAGTGCTAGAGATCCCCAGGGGGCATCCTACGAGCAGTACTTC.

The sample holds many counts of this clonotype. The chain recombines TRBV2 with TRBJ1-5; D gene uncertain. This CDR3 spans 15 amino acids. Germline V CDR1 and CDR2: SNHLY, FYNNEI. The V and J ends lost 8 bases and 0 bases respectively, with 14 bases between them. This chain's CDR3 is CASLKERYSNQPQHF. The CDR3 coding sequence is TGTGCCAGCCTGAAGGAGAGATATAGCAATCAGCCCCAGCATTTT.

This clonotype was observed at least ten times. This rearrangement joins TRBV13 to TRBJ2-7; D is undetermined. The CDR3 runs to 15 residues. The germline gives CDR1 PRHDT, CDR2 FYEKMQ (reference sequence). V lost 6 bases and J 0 bases, leaving 15 bases between the germline ends. The CDR3 here is CASSSRRNPSYEQYF. CDR3 DNA: TGTGCCAGCAGTTCGAGGCGCAACCCCTCCTACGAGCAGTACTTC. The variable domain in full, completed from reference TRBV13 and TRBJ2-7, reads AAGVIQSPRHLIKEKRETATLKCYPIPRHDTVYWYQQGPGQDPQFLISFYEKMQSDKGSIPDRFSAQQFSDYHSELNMSSLELGDSALYFCASSSRRNPSYEQYFGPGTRLTVT.

The sample holds many counts of this clonotype. The gene calls are TRBV7-9 and TRBJ1-1; D unresolved. V lost 3 bases and J lost 6, with 11 bases in between. This CDR3 contains 13 residues. In germline, CDR1 is SEHNR, CDR2 FQNEAQ (reference sequence). Written as DNA, the CDR3 is TGTGCCAGCAGCTTTATCAGTACGGCTGAAGCTTTCTTT. This translates into CASSFISTAEAFF.

The chain is built from TRBV4-2 and TRBJ2-6; TRBD1 aligns across 10 bases. The CDR3 sequence is 16 residues long. CDR1 LGHNA and CDR2 YNFKEQ come from the germline V gene. After removal of 1 base from V and 7 bases from J, the junction contained 4 bases not matched to a gene. CDR3 DNA: TGTGCCAGCAGCCAAGGGGGACAGGGGAAAGCCAACGTCCTGACTTTC. Translation gives CASSQGGQGKANVLTF.

This chain links TRBV25-1 with TRBJ2-5, with TRBD1 matching 9 bases. The ends lost 5 bases at V and 0 bases at J; junction bases unmatched: 7. Germline values: CDR1 MGHDK, CDR2 SYGVNS. This CDR3 comprises 16 residues. CDR3: CASSPLRDRDQETQYF. CDR3 DNA sequence: TGTGCCAGCAGTCCCCTGCGGGACAGGGACCAAGAGACCCAGTACTTC. The variable domain in full, with the rest retrieved from reference TRBV25-1 and TRBJ2-5, is EADIYQTPRYLVIGTGKKITLECSQTMGHDKMYWYQQDPGMELHLIHYSYGVNSTEKGDLSSESTVSRIRTEHFPLTLESARPSHTSQYLCASSPLRDRDQETQYFGPGTRLLVL.

This clonotype was counted many times. The chain combines TRBV11-1 with TRBJ1-2; possibly TRBD1 for D (6 bases). From germline, CDR1 is SGHAT and CDR2 FQDESV (reference sequence). Trimming stripped 4 bases from V and 1 base from J, with 13 bases between. The CDR3 has 15 amino acids. Written as DNA, the CDR3 is TGTGCCAGCAGCTCCCTCAGGGGAGTTAACTATGGCTACACCTTC. It is translated as CASSSLRGVNYGYTF.

The table lists this clonotype with many counts. The chain joins TRBV7-9 to TRBJ2-3, with TRBD1 identical over 8 bases. Trimming took 5 bases from V and 6 from J; bases not matched to a gene: 16. CDR3 size: 17 residues. Germline V gene lookup returns CDR1 SEHNR and CDR2 FQNEAQ (reference sequence). CDR3 loop: CASSPTRWDRSWDTQYF. For the CDR3, the DNA is TGTGCCAGCAGCCCGACCAGGTGGGACAGGTCATGGGATACGCAGTATTTT.

The gene calls are TRBV4-1 and TRBJ2-3; TRBD1 might be the D (5 bases). Germline-derived CDR1 and CDR2 are MGHRA and YSYEKL. The length of the CDR3 is 13 residues. The germline V and J ends were trimmed by 0 bases and 10 bases, with 11 bases remaining between them. CDR3 in DNA: TGCGCCAGCAGCCAAGAGCTTTCAGGGTCGCAGTATTTT. Protein: CASSQELSGSQYF.

This clonotype was observed a handful of times. J is TRBJ2-5 and V is TRBV5-1; perhaps TRBD2 as D (6 bases). This CDR3 has 14 residues. Looked up from germline, CDR1 is SGHRS and CDR2 is YFSETQ. V lost 3 bases to trimming and J lost 7 bases, with 16 bases between them. The CDR3 reads CASSSGDSGGTQYF. DNA of the CDR3: TGCGCCAGCAGCTCGGGGGACTCGGGCGGGACCCAGTACTTC.

This clonotype was counted ten times or more. This sequence joins TRBV3-1 and TRBJ1-4; unclear D gene. V was pared by 1 base and J by 8 bases, with 8 bases between. The germline gives CDR1 LGHDT, CDR2 YNNKEL (reference sequence). The CDR3 has 13 amino acids. The DNA of the CDR3 is TGTGCCAGCAGCCAAGCTCAGGAAGAAAAACTGTTTTTT. Its translation is CASSQAQEEKLFF.

This clonotype was counted between two and nine times. The rearrangement links TRBV5-1 to TRBJ2-2; 10 nucleotides align to TRBD1. J lost 7 bases, V lost 5 bases, and 8 bases had no gene match. The CDR3 runs to 15 residues. CDR1 is SGHRS, CDR2 YFSETQ, per germline. CDR3 sequence (DNA): TGCGCCAGCAGTTTCGGACAGGGGGAAATCGGGGAGCTGTTTTTT. Its translation is CASSFGQGEIGELFF.